This passage covers 25 T cell receptor beta chains from one sample sequenced in a study of blood T cell repertoires in COVID-19. Assay: immunoSEQ multiplex PCR; the TCRdb copy retains only in-frame clones and omits some. The table includes some 160,000 clones, around four fifths detected once. Specimen: peripheral blood. The source is a woman older than 75 with COVID-19, enrolled during active disease.

The V and J genes are TRBV3-1 (or the pseudogene TRBV3-2) and TRBJ2-1; 9 positions match TRBD1. The CDR3 spans 15 residues. J lost 8 bases, V lost 4 bases, and 9 bases had no gene match. Germline V gene data show CDR1 as LGHDT and CDR2 as YNNKEL (reference sequence). The CDR3, as DNA: TGTGCCAGCAGCCGAGACGGGACAGGGACATATGAGCAGTTCTTC. Translation gives CASSRDGTGTYEQFF.

The V gene is TRBV6-6, the J gene TRBJ1-2; 7 bases fit TRBD1. Germline CDR1 MNHNY, CDR2 SVGAGI (reference sequence). The CDR3 runs to 15 residues. J gave up 0 bases and V 6 bases, and 7 bases lay outside the gene matches. The chain's CDR3 is CASSPRDSANYGYTF. CDR3 sequence (DNA): TGTGCCAGCAGCCCCCGGGACAGCGCTAACTATGGCTACACCTTC.

This rearrangement joins TRBV5-1 to TRBJ2-1; 12 bases are shared with TRBD2. Per the germline V gene, CDR1 is SGHRS and CDR2 is YFSETQ. The trim removed 4 bases at V and 9 bases at J, leaving 8 bases unmatched. The length of the CDR3 is 15 residues. For the CDR3, the DNA is TGCGCCAGCAGCATCGGACTAGCGGGGCAGGGTGAGCAGTTCTTC. Its translation: CASSIGLAGQGEQFF.

V is TRBV9 and J is TRBJ2-5, with D perhaps matching TRBD1 (5 bases). This CDR3 is built from 15 residues. Germline CDR1 is SGDLS and CDR2 is YYNGEE. V lost 0 bases, J lost 5 bases, and 14 bases lay in between. This CDR3 reads CASSVGSREGETQYF. CDR3 nucleotides: TGTGCCAGCAGCGTAGGTTCCAGGGAAGGGGAGACCCAGTACTTC.

As DNA, the CDR3 is TGCAGTGCTAGTGTAGCGGCGGATTCCTACGAGCAGTACTTC. Protein product: CSASVAADSYEQYF. The chain employs TRBV20-1 and TRBJ2-7; perhaps TRBD2 as D (6 bases). The CDR3 runs 14 residues. Per germline, CDR1 DFQATT and CDR2 SNEGSKA (reference sequence). Trimming stripped 3 bases from V and 1 base from J, with 13 bases between.

The chain links TRBV7-2 to TRBJ1-2, with a possible D match to TRBD1 (5 bases). The CDR3 totals 15 residues. Germline V gene data show CDR1 as SGHTA and CDR2 as FQGNSA. With 3 bases removed from V and 0 bases from J, the gap between germline ends came to 11 bases. The DNA for the CDR3 is TGTGCCAGCAGCTTGCAGGGACTGGCTAACTATGGCTACACCTTC. It specifies CASSLQGLANYGYTF.

This rearrangement joins TRBV29-1 to TRBJ2-7, with 9 bases identical to TRBD1. V gave up 4 bases and J gave up 7 bases; unmatched junction bases: 2. Germline loops: CDR1 SQVTM, CDR2 ANQGSEA. The CDR3 has 11 residues. As DNA, the CDR3 is TGCAGCGTTGGGACAGGGGAAGAGCAGTACTTC. It yields the protein CSVGTGEEQYF.

The genes are TRBV2 and TRBJ1-1, with 8 bases lining up with TRBD1. Losses at the gene ends were 5 bases for V and 8 bases for J; bases not matched to a gene: 4. The CDR3 has 12 residues. The V gene's germline CDR1 is SNHLY and CDR2 FYNNEI. CDR3 coding DNA: TGTGCCAGCAGTCGGCGGACAGGGGAAGCTTTCTTT. It encodes CASSRRTGEAFF.

The chain has TRBV19 and TRBJ2-5, with 8 bases fitting TRBD1. Germline-derived CDR1 and CDR2 are LNHDA and SQIVND (reference sequence). V was pared by 7 bases and J by 4 bases, with 8 bases of the junction left unmatched. The length of the CDR3 is 14 residues. CDR3 in amino acids: CASTDRGPGETQYF. DNA of the CDR3: TGTGCCAGTACCGACAGGGGACCTGGAGAGACCCAGTACTTC.

The V call is TRBV25-1, the J call TRBJ1-2; D may be TRBD1 (5 bases). The V gene's germline CDR1 is MGHDK and CDR2 SYGVNS. This CDR3 is 15 amino acids long. Trimming removed 3 bases at V and 4 bases at J, with 15 bases between. The DNA for the CDR3 is TGTGCCAGCAGTGAGGTGGGGGGGAAGGTCTATGGCTACACCTTC. This encodes CASSEVGGKVYGYTF.

CDR3: CASSLQGYGYTF. The CDR3 coding sequence is TGTGCCAGCAGCCTACAGGGGTATGGCTACACCTTC. This chain uses TRBV9 with TRBJ1-2, with 7 bases identical to TRBD1. Unmatched junction bases numbered 2, after V lost 4 bases and J lost 5 bases. CDR1 is SGDLS, CDR2 YYNGEE, per germline. The CDR3 totals 12 residues.

The chain recombines TRBV7-8 with TRBJ2-1; TRBD2 agrees at 11 bases. Germline V lookup: CDR1 SGHVS, CDR2 FQNEAQ. This CDR3 is built from 16 residues. V was pared by 4 bases and J by 8 bases, with 10 bases of the junction left unmatched. The CDR3 loop reads CASSWPLAGVRHEQFF. The CDR3 coding sequence is TGTGCCAGCAGCTGGCCACTAGCGGGAGTTCGCCATGAGCAGTTCTTC.

The chain carries TRBV5-1 and TRBJ1-1; D not resolved. The CDR3 consists of 14 residues. Trimming took 3 bases from V and 4 from J, leaving 13 bases between them. Germline V lookup: CDR1 SGHRS, CDR2 YFSETQ. CDR3 in amino acids: CASSYDVGATEAFF. DNA for the CDR3: TGCGCCAGCAGCTATGACGTCGGAGCCACTGAAGCTTTCTTT.

The chain carries TRBV10-3 and TRBJ2-3; TRBD2 matches at 8 bases. The CDR3 is made up of 14 amino acids. V lost 8 bases, J lost 5 bases, and 9 bases stayed unmatched. Germline lookup yields CDR1 ENHRY and CDR2 SYGVKD. CDR3 sequence (DNA): TGTGCCATCGGGGGGACTAGTCTGGAAGATACGCAGTATTTT. It is translated as CAIGGTSLEDTQYF.

The V and J genes are TRBV24-1 and TRBJ1-4, with D perhaps TRBD1 (6 bases). The germline V and J ends were trimmed by 6 bases and 8 bases, with 12 bases remaining between them. Germline assignment: CDR1 KGHDR and CDR2 SFDVKD. The CDR3 sequence is 13 residues long. The CDR3 region is CATSQGLEEKLFF. The CDR3, as DNA: TGTGCCACCAGTCAGGGGCTCGAGGAAAAACTGTTTTTT.

The rearrangement joins TRBV4-2 to TRBJ1-1; D remains ambiguous. V lost 4 bases to trimming and J lost 4 bases, with 19 bases between them. The germline CDR1 and CDR2 sequences are LGHNA and YNFKEQ. The CDR3 has 16 amino acids. Here the CDR3 reads CASSPTGSRWITEAFF. The CDR3 region has the DNA TGTGCCAGCAGCCCTACCGGGTCGAGGTGGATCACTGAAGCTTTCTTT.

V is TRBV29-1 and J is TRBJ1-1; possibly TRBD1 for D (5 bases). V shed 6 bases and J shed 0 bases, with 17 bases lying between them. The germline V gene has CDR1 SQVTM and CDR2 ANQGSEA. CDR3 length: 15 amino acids. CDR3 loop: CSVAPGQRLNTEAFF. The CDR3 DNA reads as TGCAGCGTCGCACCAGGGCAACGCTTGAACACTGAAGCTTTCTTT. The full variable domain, with the rest looked up from reference TRBV29-1 and TRBJ1-1, is SAVISQKPSRDICQRGTSLTIQCQVDSQVTMMFWYRQQPGQSLTLIATANQGSEATYESGFVIDKFPISRPNLTFSTLTVSNMSPEDSSIYLCSVAPGQRLNTEAFFGQGTRLTVV.

This clone was seen once. The chain recombines TRBV28 with TRBJ1-5, with a weak D call TRBD1 (6 bases). Germline V lookup: CDR1 MDHEN, CDR2 SYDVKM. The CDR3 consists of 15 residues. Trimming took 7 bases from V and 6 from J, leaving 19 bases between them. CDR3 protein: CASTLGGVRGQPQHF. CDR3 nucleotide sequence: TGTGCCAGCACCCTAGGGGGGGTCCGGGGTCAGCCCCAGCATTTT.

This chain joins TRBV5-1 and TRBJ1-2; D unclear. This CDR3 region has 14 residues. In germline, CDR1 is SGHRS, CDR2 YFSETQ. V was shortened by 0 bases and J by 3 bases, with 9 bases between the two germline ends. The CDR3 nucleotides are TGCGCCAGCAGCTTGGCCAGGCCAGACTATGGCTACACCTTC. It specifies CASSLARPDYGYTF.

The rearrangement joins TRBV14 to TRBJ1-2, with TRBD1 matching over 7 bases. Germline assignment: CDR1 SGHDN and CDR2 FVKESK. This CDR3 is 13 amino acids long. J lost 6 bases, V lost 4 bases, and 5 bases had no gene match. This CDR3 is CASSPRGGDGYTF. CDR3 DNA: TGTGCCAGCAGCCCCCGAGGGGGCGATGGCTACACCTTC.

This rearrangement joins TRBV28 to TRBJ2-7; 11 nucleotides agree with TRBD2. CDR1 and CDR2 (germline): MDHEN, SYDVKM. The CDR3 extends over 15 amino acids. The J segment lost 2 bases and the V segment lost 5 bases, leaving 5 bases of the junction unmatched. This CDR3 reads CASSTPGLAAYEQYF. CDR3 coding DNA: TGTGCCAGCAGTACCCCGGGACTAGCGGCCTACGAGCAGTACTTC.

The chain carries TRBV5-1 and TRBJ2-2, with 8 bases aligning to TRBD1. CDR3 length equals 15 residues. V lost 6 bases and J lost 2; bases outside the gene matches: 6. Germline V lookup: CDR1 SGHRS, CDR2 YFSETQ. The CDR3 coding sequence is TGCGCCAGCACCAGGACAGGGATCAACACCGGGGAGCTGTTTTTT. It specifies CASTRTGINTGELFF.

This clone occurred a few times. Germline and junction disagree at one end, which may indicate a read error. The V call is TRBV27, the J call TRBJ2-7, with TRBD1 identical over 7 bases. CDR1 and CDR2 from the germline V gene are MNHEY and SMNVEV (reference sequence). The CDR3 totals 13 residues. The CDR3 reads CASSLFDRAPRDF. CDR3 nucleotide sequence: TGTGCCAGCAGTTTATTCGACAGGGCACCGAGGGACTTC.

V is TRBV24-1 and J is TRBJ2-2, with D possibly TRBD2 on 6 matching bases. Per germline, CDR1 KGHDR and CDR2 SFDVKD. The CDR3 loop spans 17 amino acids. V lost 2 bases to trimming and J lost 2 bases, with 14 bases between them. CDR3 sequence reads: CATSDSTGTANTGELFF. CDR3 in DNA: TGTGCCACCAGTGATTCTACCGGGACTGCCAACACCGGGGAGCTGTTTTTT.

This clone was recorded only once. The CDR3 bases are TGTGCCAGCAGCTCCGGGACAGGGTCAAGAGATACGCAGTATTTT. It codes for CASSSGTGSRDTQYF. The V and J genes are TRBV11-2 and TRBJ2-3, with TRBD1 matching over 9 bases. The V segment lost 4 bases and the J segment 5 bases; nucleotides outside the gene matches: 7. From germline, CDR1 is SGHAT and CDR2 FQNNGV. The CDR3 extends over 15 amino acids.